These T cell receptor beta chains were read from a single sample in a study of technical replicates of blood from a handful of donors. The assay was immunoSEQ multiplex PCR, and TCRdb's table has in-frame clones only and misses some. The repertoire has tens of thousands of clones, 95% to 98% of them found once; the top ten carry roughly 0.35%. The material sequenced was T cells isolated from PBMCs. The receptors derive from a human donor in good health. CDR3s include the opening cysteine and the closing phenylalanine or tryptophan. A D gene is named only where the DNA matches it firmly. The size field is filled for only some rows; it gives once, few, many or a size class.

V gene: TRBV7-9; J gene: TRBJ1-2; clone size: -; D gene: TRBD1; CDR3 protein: CASSSGTGAPRYYGYTF; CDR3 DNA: TGTGCCAGCAGCTCCGGGACAGGGGCCCCGAGGTACTATGGCTACACCTTC
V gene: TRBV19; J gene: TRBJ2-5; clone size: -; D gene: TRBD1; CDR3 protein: CASSITGGETQYF; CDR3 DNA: TGTGCCAGTAGTATAACAGGGGGAGAGACCCAGTACTTC
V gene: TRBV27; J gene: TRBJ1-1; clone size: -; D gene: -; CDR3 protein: CASSHREYNTEAFF; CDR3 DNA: TGTGCCAGCAGTCACCGGGAGTACAACACTGAAGCTTTCTTT
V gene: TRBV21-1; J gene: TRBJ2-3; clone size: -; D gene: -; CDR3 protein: CASSKVASERVAGTHTQYF; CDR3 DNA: TGTGCCAGCAGCAAAGTTGCTAGTGAGAGAGTAGCGGGAACTCATACGCAGTATTTT
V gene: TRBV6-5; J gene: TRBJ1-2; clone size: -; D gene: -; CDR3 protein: CASRQRTAANYGYTF; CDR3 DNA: TGTGCCAGCAGGCAAAGGACAGCAGCTAACTATGGCTACACCTTC
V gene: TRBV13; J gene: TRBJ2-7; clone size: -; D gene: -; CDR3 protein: CASTLAADSYEQYF; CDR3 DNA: TGTGCCAGCACTTTAGCGGCAGACTCCTACGAGCAGTACTTC
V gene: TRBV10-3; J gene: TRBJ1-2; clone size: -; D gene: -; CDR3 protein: CAISEAGGNYGYTF; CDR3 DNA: TGTGCCATCAGTGAGGCCGGGGGGAACTATGGCTACACCTTC
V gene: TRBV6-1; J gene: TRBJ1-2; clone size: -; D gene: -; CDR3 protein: CASRAGVNYGYTF; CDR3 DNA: TGTGCCAGCAGAGCAGGGGTTAACTATGGCTACACCTTC
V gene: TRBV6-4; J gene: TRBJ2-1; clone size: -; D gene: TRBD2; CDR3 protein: CASSARLASDEQFF; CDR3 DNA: TGTGCCAGCAGTGCCCGACTAGCCTCGGATGAGCAGTTCTTC
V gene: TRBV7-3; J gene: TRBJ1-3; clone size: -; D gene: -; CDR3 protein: CASSREGNSGNTIYF; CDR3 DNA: TGTGCCAGCAGCCGGGAGGGGAACTCTGGAAACACCATATATTTT
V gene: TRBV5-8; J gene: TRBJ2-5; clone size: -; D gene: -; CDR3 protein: CASSLGGGRVETQYF; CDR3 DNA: TGTGCCAGCTCCTTAGGGGGGGGTCGAGTGGAGACCCAGTACTTC
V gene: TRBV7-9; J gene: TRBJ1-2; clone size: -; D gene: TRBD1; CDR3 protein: CASSSGQGAYGYTF; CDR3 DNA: TGTGCCAGCAGCTCTGGACAGGGAGCTTATGGCTACACCTTC
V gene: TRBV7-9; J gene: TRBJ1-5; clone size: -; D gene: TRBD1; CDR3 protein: CASSLVGQGYQPQHF; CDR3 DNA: TGTGCCAGCAGCTTAGTGGGACAGGGGTATCAGCCCCAGCATTTT
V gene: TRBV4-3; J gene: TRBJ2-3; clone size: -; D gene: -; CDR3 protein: CASSANKFGAQYF; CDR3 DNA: TGCGCCAGCAGCGCGAACAAGTTCGGGGCGCAGTATTTT
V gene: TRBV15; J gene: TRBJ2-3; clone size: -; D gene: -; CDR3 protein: CATSRAGSADTQYF; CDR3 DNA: TGTGCCACCAGCAGAGCAGGTTCCGCAGATACGCAGTATTTT
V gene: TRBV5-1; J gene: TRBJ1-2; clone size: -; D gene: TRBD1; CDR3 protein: CASSDTGAWGYTF; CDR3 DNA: TGCGCCAGCAGCGATACAGGGGCTTGGGGCTACACCTTC
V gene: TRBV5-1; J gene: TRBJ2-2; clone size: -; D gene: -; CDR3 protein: CASRSEGTGELFF; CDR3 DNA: TGCGCCAGCAGGTCTGAGGGAACCGGGGAGCTGTTTTTT
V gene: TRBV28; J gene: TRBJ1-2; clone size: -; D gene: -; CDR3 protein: CASSLMRESYGYTF; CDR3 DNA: TGTGCCAGCAGTTTAATGCGGGAGAGCTATGGCTACACCTTC
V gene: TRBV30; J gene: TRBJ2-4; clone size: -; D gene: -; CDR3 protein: CAWGEVVAKNIQYF; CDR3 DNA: TGTGCCTGGGGGGAGGTGGTGGCCAAAAACATTCAGTACTTC
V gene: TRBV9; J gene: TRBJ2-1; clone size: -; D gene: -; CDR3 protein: CASSLQGLNEQFF; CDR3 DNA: TGTGCCAGCAGCCTCCAGGGGCTCAATGAGCAGTTCTTC
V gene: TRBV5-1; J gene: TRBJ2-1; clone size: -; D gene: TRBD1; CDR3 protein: CASSLNAGGNEQFF; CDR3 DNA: TGCGCCAGCAGCTTGAACGCAGGGGGCAATGAGCAGTTCTTC
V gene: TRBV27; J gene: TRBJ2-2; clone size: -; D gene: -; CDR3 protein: CASSLSTREVDGELFF; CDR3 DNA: TGTGCCAGCAGTTTATCGACTAGGGAAGTAGACGGGGAGCTGTTTTTT
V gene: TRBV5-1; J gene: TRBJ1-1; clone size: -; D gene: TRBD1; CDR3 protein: CASSTAGTGTEAFF; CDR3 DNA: TGCGCCAGCAGCACGGCCGGGACAGGCACTGAAGCTTTCTTT
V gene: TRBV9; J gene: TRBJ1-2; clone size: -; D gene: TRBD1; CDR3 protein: CASSGDRNYLAYGYTF; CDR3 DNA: TGTGCCAGCAGCGGGGACAGGAACTATTTGGCCTATGGCTACACCTTC
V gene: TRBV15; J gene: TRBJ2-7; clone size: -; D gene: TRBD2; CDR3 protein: CATSRDHGRASLEQYF; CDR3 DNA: TGTGCCACCAGCAGAGATCATGGGAGGGCTTCTTTGGAGCAGTACTTC
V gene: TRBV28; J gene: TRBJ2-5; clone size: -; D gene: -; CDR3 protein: CASRTSEGRQETQYF; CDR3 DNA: TGTGCCAGCAGGACTTCCGAGGGGAGGCAAGAGACCCAGTACTTC
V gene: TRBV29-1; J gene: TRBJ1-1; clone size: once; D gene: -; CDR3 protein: CSVDDRSRTEAFF; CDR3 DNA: TGCAGCGTTGACGACAGGTCCCGGACTGAAGCTTTCTTT
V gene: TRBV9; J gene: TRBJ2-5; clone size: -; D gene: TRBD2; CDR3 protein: CASSPEGGYQETQYF; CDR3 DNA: TGTGCCAGCAGCCCCGAGGGAGGGTACCAAGAGACCCAGTACTTC
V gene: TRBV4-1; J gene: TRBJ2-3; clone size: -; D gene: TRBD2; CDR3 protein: CASSQLLLAGGSDTQYF; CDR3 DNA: TGCGCCAGCAGCCAACTACTTCTAGCGGGAGGGTCTGATACGCAGTATTTT
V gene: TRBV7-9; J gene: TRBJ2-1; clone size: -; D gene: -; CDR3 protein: CASSLAEQFF; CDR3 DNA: TGTGCCAGCAGCTTGGCTGAGCAGTTCTTC
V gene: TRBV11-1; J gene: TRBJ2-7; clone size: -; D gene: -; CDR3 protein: CASSLGERLSSYEQYF; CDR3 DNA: TGTGCCAGCAGCTTAGGAGAGAGACTAAGCTCCTACGAGCAGTACTTC
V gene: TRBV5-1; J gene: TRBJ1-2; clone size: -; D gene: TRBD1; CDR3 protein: CASSLGQGAYGYTF; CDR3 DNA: TGCGCCAGCAGCTTGGGACAGGGGGCTTATGGCTACACCTTC
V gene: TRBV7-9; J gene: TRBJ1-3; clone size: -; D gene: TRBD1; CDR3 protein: CASSFGVTGGERCF; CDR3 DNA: TGTGCCAGCAGCTTTGGGGTAACAGGGGGCGAGAGATGTTTT
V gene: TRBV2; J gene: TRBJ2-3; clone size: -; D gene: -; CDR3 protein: CASRGRGDTQYF; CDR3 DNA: TGTGCCAGCAGGGGTAGGGGAGATACGCAGTATTTT
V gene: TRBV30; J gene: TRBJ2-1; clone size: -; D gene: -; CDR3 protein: CAWSVAWNEQFF; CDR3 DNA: TGTGCCTGGAGTGTAGCCTGGAATGAGCAGTTCTTC
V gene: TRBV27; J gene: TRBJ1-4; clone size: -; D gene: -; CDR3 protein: CASTPFMQGPTNEKLFF; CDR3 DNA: TGTGCCAGCACCCCCTTCATGCAGGGGCCAACTAATGAAAAACTGTTTTTT
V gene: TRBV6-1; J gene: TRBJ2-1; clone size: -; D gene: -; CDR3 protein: CASSESNIGGVWEQFF; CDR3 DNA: TGTGCCAGCAGTGAAAGTAATATTGGCGGGGTTTGGGAGCAGTTCTTC
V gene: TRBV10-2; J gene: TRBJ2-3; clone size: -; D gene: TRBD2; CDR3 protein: CASTGREADTQYF; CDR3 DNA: TGCGCCAGCACGGGGCGGGAGGCAGATACGCAGTATTTT
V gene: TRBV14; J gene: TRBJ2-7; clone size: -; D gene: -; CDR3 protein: CASSQVAGGIYEQYF; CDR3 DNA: TGTGCCAGCAGCCAAGTAGCAGGGGGGATCTACGAGCAGTACTTC
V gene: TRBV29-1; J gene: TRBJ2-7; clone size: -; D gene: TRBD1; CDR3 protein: CSAEPGTGGDEQYF; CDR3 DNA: TGCAGCGCCGAGCCCGGGACAGGGGGGGACGAGCAGTACTTC
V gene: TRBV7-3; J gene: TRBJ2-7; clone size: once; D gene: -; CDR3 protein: CASNLLGYGEQYF; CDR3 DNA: TGTGCCAGCAACCTACTGGGCTATGGCGAGCAGTACTTC
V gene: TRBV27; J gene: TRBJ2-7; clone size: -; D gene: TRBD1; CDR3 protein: CASSLGQGPYEQYF; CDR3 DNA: TGTGCCAGCAGTTTAGGACAGGGCCCCTACGAGCAGTACTTC
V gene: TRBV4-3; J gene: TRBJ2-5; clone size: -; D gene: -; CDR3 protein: CASSQEVGDITLQETQYF; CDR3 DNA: TGCGCCAGCAGCCAAGAAGTAGGGGACATTACCCTCCAAGAGACCCAGTACTTC
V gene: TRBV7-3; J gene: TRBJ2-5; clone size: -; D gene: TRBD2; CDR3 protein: CASSLGGGAETQYF; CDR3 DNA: TGTGCCAGCAGCTTAGGGGGGGGTGCGGAGACCCAGTACTTC
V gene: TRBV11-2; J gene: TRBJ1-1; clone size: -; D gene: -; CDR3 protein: CASIVTGRNTEAFF; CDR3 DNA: TGTGCCAGCATAGTCACAGGGAGAAACACTGAAGCTTTCTTT
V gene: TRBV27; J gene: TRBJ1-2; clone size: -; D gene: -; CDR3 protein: CASSSLTDHYGYTF; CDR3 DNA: TGTGCCAGCAGTTCTTTGACAGATCATTATGGCTACACCTTC
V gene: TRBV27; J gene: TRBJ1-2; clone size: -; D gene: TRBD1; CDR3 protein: CASRETGPNGYTF; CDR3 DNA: TGTGCCAGCAGGGAGACAGGGCCCAACGGCTACACCTTC